The rows below give T cell receptor beta chains drawn from one sample of a study of OX40 agonist ivuxolimab in advanced cancers. TCRdb's table, derived via immunoSEQ multiplex PCR, lists solely in-frame clones and lacks some. The profile shows about 99,000 clones, approximately 95% of them singletons. Material: CD4+ or CD8+ T cells sorted from blood, obtained in a trial of the OX40 agonist ivuxolimab. Receptors were obtained from an adult with an advanced solid tumor such as melanoma, head and neck, liver or kidney cancer. Each CDR3 is given with its conserved first and last residue. Fields, in order: J gene, D gene, V gene, CDR3 protein. The D gene is left open where the match is weak.

>TRBJ2-7|.|TRBV19
CASSSPGEQYF
>TRBJ1-5|TRBD1|TRBV27
CASSLQGAGQPQHF
>TRBJ2-7|.|TRBV28
CASRLTGRVEQYF
>TRBJ2-7|.|TRBV5-4
CASSSWTGSSYEQYF
>TRBJ1-3|.|TRBV7-2
CASSLDRHHSGNTIYF
>TRBJ2-1|TRBD2|TRBV7-9
CASSSYGTSGNEQFF
>TRBJ2-3|TRBD1|TRBV11-3
CASSSRDRDTQYF
>TRBJ2-1|.|TRBV19
CASSWKFVGTYNEQFF
>TRBJ1-2|.|TRBV5-6
CASSQDDYGYTF
>TRBJ2-7|.|TRBV19
CASSREITYEQYF
>TRBJ2-7|TRBD1|TRBV5-6
CASSLAGQGLNEQYF
>TRBJ2-5|TRBD2|TRBV4-1
CASSQEPRLAVYPHF
>TRBJ1-2|TRBD1|TRBV4-3
CASSQDTGGAYGYTF
>TRBJ2-1|TRBD2|TRBV19
CASSASGGNEQFF
>TRBJ2-7|.|TRBV7-8
CASSSRGYEQYF
>TRBJ1-5|.|TRBV15
CATSPRTASQPQHF
>TRBJ2-7|TRBD1|TRBV19
CASSMGTGLSYEQYF
>TRBJ1-1|.|TRBV5-5
CASSLPGLSTEAFF
>TRBJ2-7|.|TRBV7-9
CASSNRELYEQYF
>TRBJ2-5|TRBD1|TRBV9
CASSLMTGGIGETQYF
>TRBJ1-2|.|TRBV7-6
CASSLGVNYGYTF
>TRBJ2-4|.|TRBV5-6
CASSQTSSLAKNIQYF
>TRBJ2-5|.|TRBV7-9
CASTLDRETQYF
>TRBJ2-3|.|TRBV6-1
CASSESPSRETDTQYF
>TRBJ2-7|.|TRBV4-3
CASSPGRSSYEQYF
>TRBJ2-5|.|TRBV28
CASSRQVEETQYF
>TRBJ2-1|TRBD2|TRBV28
CASSLSGSGRYNEQFF
>TRBJ2-7|.|TRBV6-4
CASSDPTLVHEQYF
>TRBJ2-3|.|TRBV4-2
CASSQDLEDTQYF
>TRBJ1-3|.|TRBV11-2
CASSVGTASGNTIYF
>TRBJ2-1|.|TRBV6-5
CASSHSVSSYNEQFF
>TRBJ1-2|.|TRBV4-3
CASSQDNSGDYGYTF
>TRBJ2-7|TRBD2|TRBV2
CASDRTSGSYEQYF
>TRBJ2-5|TRBD1|TRBV4-3
CASSQGTGSKETQYF
>TRBJ2-3|.|TRBV28
CASLPHLELAFTDTQYF
>TRBJ2-5|TRBD2|TRBV4-2
CASSPLREGETQYF
>TRBJ2-1|.|TRBV9
CASSVTPGTRSYNEQFF
>TRBJ2-7|.|TRBV19
CASNSQGGEQYF
>TRBJ2-7|.|TRBV2
CASSEWQGNEQYF
>TRBJ2-7|.|TRBV7-9
CASSSGLGYEQYF
>TRBJ2-1|TRBD2|TRBV5-1
CASSSRTSGGSDEQFF
>TRBJ1-2|.|TRBV5-6
CASSLVIDPSNYGYTF
>TRBJ2-1|.|TRBV7-9
CASSPVGTSDEQFF
>TRBJ2-2|TRBD1|TRBV15
CATEGQGLGTGELFF
>TRBJ2-3|TRBD2|TRBV14
CASSQAEREVPDTQYF
>TRBJ2-1|.|TRBV7-7
CASSLSRPDSSYNEQFF
>TRBJ1-5|.|TRBV4-1
CASSQGTSRDQPQHF
>TRBJ1-2|TRBD1|TRBV6-1
CASSEALTGGYYGYTF
>TRBJ2-5|.|TRBV4-3
CASSQEWSMAAGETQYF
>TRBJ2-7|.|TRBV10-3
CAISGGTANYEQYF
>TRBJ2-7|TRBD2|TRBV5-1
CASSLGGGPTYEQYF
>TRBJ1-6|.|TRBV5-1
CASRLSNSPLHF
>TRBJ2-2|.|TRBV7-9
CASSLAGRYTGELFF
>TRBJ1-2|TRBD1|TRBV28
CASSPPGGRAGYTF
>TRBJ1-5|.|TRBV27
CASSLYGQPQHF